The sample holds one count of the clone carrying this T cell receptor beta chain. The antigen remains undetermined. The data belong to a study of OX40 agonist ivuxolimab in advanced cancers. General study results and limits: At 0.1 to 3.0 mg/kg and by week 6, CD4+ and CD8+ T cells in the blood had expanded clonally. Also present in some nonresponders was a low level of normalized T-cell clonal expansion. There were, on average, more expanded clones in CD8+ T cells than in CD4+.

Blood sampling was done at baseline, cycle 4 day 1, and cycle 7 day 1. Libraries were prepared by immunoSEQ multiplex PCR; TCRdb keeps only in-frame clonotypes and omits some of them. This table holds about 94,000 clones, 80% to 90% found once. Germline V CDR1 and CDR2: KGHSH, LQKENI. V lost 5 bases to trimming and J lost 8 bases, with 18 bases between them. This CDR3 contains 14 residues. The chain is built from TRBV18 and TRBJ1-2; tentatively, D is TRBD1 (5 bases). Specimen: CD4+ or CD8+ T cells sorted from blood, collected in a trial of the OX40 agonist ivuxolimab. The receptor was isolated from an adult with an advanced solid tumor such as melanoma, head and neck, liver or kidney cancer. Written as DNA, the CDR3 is TGTGCCAGCTCAGAACTTGATCGGGACGGCGGCTACACCTTC. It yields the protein CASSELDRDGGYTF.